The entry that follows covers one TCR beta chain sequence. Its target is not known. The sample is drawn from a study of early stage breast cancer tumors. Notes on the study in general: Unsorted bulk genomic DNA sequencing lacked pairing and functional marker data.

Germline values: CDR1 SGDLS, CDR2 YYNGEE. The CDR3 has 14 amino acids. The V end lost 6 bases, the J end lost 6 bases, and 15 bases lay between the germline ends. Each sample had two DNA replicates, 0.5 ug blood or around 1.5 ug tissue. Libraries were prepared by immunoSEQ multiplex PCR; TCRdb keeps only in-frame clonotypes and omits some of them. Counted here are thousands of clones, just under 70% occurring once; the ten biggest clones make up roughly 28%. The sample was normal breast tissue next to the tumor. This clonotype was obtained from a person between 60 and 70 years old with breast cancer. The genes are TRBV9 and TRBJ2-2; D might be TRBD1 (5 bases). As DNA, the CDR3 is TGTGCCAGCAATCTGGGGCGAGAGTCCGGGGAGCTGTTTTTT. Translating gives CASNLGRESGELFF.